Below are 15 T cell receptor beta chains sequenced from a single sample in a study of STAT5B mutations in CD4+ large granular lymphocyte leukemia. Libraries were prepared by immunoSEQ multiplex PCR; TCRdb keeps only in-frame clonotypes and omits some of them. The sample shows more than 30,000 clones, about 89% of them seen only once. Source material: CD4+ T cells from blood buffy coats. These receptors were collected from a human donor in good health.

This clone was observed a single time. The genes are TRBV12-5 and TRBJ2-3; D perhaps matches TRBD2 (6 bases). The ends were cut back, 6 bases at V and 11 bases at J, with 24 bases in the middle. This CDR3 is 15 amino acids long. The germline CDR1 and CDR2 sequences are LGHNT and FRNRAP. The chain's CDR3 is CASGRGSGLKLLQYF. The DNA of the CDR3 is TGTGCTAGTGGCCGGGGCTCGGGACTCAAGTTACTGCAGTATTTT.

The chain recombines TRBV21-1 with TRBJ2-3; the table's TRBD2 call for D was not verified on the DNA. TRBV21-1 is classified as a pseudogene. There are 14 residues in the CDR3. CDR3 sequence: CASSRLKEFDTQYF. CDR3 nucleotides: TGTGCCAGCAGCCGACTTAAGGAGTTCGATACGCAGTATTTT.

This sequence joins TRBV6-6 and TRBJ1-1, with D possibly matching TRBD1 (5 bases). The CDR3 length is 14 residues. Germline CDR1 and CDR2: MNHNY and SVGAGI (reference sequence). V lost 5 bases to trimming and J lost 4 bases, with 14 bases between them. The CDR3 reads CASSPYGGGTEAFF. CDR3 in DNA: TGTGCCAGCAGTCCCTATGGGGGGGGCACTGAAGCTTTCTTT.

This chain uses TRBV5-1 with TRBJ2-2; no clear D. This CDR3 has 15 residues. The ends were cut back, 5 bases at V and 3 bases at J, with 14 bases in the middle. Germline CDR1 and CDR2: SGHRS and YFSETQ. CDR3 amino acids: CASSQGFQYTGELFF. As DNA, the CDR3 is TGCGCCAGCAGTCAAGGATTCCAATACACCGGGGAGCTGTTTTTT. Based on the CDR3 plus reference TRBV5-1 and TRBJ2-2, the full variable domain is KAGVTQTPRYLIKTRGQQVTLSCSPISGHRSVSWYQQTPGQGLQFLFEYFSETQRNKGNFPGRFSGRQFSNSRSEMNVSTLELGDSALYLCASSQGFQYTGELFFGEGSRLTVL.

The CDR3 loop reads CAISRQGAVNEQFF. The DNA of the CDR3 is TGTGCCATCAGCCGACAGGGGGCAGTCAATGAGCAGTTCTTC. V gene TRBV10-3 combines with J gene TRBJ2-1; 10 bases are shared with TRBD1. The ends lost 6 bases at V and 6 bases at J; junction bases unmatched: 5. The CDR3 totals 14 residues. From germline, CDR1 is ENHRY and CDR2 SYGVKD.

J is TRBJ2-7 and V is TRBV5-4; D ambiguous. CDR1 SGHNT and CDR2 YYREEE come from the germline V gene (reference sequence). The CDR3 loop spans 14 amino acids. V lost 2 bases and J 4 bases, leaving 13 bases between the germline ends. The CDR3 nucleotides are TGTGCCAGCAGCTTCCCAGGAGAGCTTTACGAGCAGTACTTC. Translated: CASSFPGELYEQYF. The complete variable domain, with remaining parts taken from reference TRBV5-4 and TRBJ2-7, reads ETGVTQSPTHLIKTRGQQVTLRCSSQSGHNTVSWYQQALGQGPQFIFQYYREEENGRGNFPPRFSGLQFPNYSSELNVNALELDDSALYLCASSFPGELYEQYFGPGTRLTVT.

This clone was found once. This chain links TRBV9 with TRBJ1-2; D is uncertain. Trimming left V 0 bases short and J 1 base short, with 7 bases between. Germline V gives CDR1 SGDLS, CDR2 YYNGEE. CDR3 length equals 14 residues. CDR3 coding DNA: TGTGCCAGCAGCGTAGTTGGACTTAACTATGGCTACACCTTC. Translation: CASSVVGLNYGYTF.

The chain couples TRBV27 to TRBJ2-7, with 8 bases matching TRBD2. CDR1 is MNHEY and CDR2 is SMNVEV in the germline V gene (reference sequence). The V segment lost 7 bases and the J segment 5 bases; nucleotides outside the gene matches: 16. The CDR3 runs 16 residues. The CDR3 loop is CASKNRPGGSSDEQYF. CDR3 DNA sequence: TGTGCCAGCAAGAATCGACCGGGGGGGAGTTCCGACGAGCAGTACTTC.

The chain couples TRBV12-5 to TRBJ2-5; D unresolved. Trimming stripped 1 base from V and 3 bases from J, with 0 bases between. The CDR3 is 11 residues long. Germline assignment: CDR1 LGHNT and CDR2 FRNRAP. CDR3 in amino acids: CASGLEETQYF. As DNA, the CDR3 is TGTGCTAGTGGTTTGGAAGAGACCCAGTACTTC. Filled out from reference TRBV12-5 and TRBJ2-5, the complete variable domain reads DARVTQTPRHKVTEMGQEVTMRCQPILGHNTVFWYRQTMMQGLELLAYFRNRAPLDDSGMPKDRFSAEMPDATLATLKIQPSEPRDSAVYFCASGLEETQYFGPGTRLLVL.

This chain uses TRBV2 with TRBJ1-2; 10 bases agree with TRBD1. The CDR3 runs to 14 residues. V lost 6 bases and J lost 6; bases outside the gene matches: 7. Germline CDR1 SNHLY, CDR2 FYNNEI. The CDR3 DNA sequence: TGTGCCAGCAGACGGACAGGGGGAGGCGATGGCTACACCTTC. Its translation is CASRRTGGGDGYTF.

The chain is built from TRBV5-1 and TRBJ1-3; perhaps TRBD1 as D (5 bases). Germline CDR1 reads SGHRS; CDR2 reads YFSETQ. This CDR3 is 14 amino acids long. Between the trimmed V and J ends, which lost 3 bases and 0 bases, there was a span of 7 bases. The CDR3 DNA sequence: TGCGCCAGCAGCTCGGACATCTCTGGAAACACCATATATTTT. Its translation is CASSSDISGNTIYF.

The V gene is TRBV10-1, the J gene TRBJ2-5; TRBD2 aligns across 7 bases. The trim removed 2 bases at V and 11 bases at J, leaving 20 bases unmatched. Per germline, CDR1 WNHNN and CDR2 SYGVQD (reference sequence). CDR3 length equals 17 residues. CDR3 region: CASSELEPGLNQWEQYF. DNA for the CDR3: TGCGCCAGCAGTGAGCTCGAACCGGGACTAAACCAGTGGGAACAGTACTTC.

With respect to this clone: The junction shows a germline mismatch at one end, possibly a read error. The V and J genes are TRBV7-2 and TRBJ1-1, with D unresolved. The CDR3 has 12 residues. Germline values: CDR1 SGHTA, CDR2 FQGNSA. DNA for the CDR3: TGTGCCAGCAGCTTGGGCGACCGGACTCTTTTATTT. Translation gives CASSLGDRTLLF. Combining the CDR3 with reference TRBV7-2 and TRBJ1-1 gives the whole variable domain GAGVSQSPSNKVTEKGKDVELRCDPISGHTALYWYRQSLGQGLEFLIYFQGNSAPDKSGLPSDRFSAERTGGSVSTLTIQRTQQEDSAVYLCASSLGDRTLLFGQGTRLTVV.

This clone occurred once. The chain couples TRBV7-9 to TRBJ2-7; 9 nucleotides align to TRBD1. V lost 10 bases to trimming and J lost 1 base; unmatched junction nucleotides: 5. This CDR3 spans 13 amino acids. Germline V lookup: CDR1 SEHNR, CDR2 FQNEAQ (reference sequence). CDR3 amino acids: CATMTGGSYEQYF. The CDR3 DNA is TGTGCCACCATGACAGGGGGTTCCTACGAGCAGTACTTC. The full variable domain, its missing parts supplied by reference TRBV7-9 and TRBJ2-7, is DTGVSQNPRHKITKRGQNVTFRCDPISEHNRLYWYRQTLGQGPEFLTYFQNEAQLEKSRLLSDRFSAERPKGSFSTLEIQRTEQGDSAMYLCATMTGGSYEQYFGPGTRLTVT.

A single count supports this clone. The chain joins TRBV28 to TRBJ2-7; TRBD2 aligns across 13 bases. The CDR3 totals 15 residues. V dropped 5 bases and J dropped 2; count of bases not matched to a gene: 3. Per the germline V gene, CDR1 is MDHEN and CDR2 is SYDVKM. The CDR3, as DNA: TGTGCCAGCAGTCCAGGACTAGCGGGGGCCTACGAGCAGTACTTC. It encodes CASSPGLAGAYEQYF.